This record concerns one T cell receptor (beta chain) sequence. Its specificity is not known. Within the sample, other DNA sequences also encode this same CDR3. These data come from a study of cytomegalovirus exposure and HLA in healthy donors. Overall study findings and caveats: Equally common other TCR beta chains were less clonally expanded than HLA-associated ones, a later analysis found.

The CDR3 totals 12 residues. The germline V gene encodes CDR1 SQVTM and CDR2 ANQGSEA. Trimming pared 6 bases from V and 4 bases from J, leaving 12 bases between. 60 Vbeta and 13 Jbeta primers were used in PCR. The repertoire was sequenced with immunoSEQ multiplex PCR; TCRdb's copy has only in-frame clones and lacks some. The table lists about 100,000 clones, around 72% of them singletons. The receptor was derived from a male donor in good health and CMV-seropositive. The chain employs TRBV29-1 and TRBJ1-1; D possibly corresponds to TRBD1 (6 bases). Sequenced sample: PBMCs. CDR3 bases: TGCAGCGTAAGACAGGCGGGCACTGAAGCTTTCTTT. Protein: CSVRQAGTEAFF.